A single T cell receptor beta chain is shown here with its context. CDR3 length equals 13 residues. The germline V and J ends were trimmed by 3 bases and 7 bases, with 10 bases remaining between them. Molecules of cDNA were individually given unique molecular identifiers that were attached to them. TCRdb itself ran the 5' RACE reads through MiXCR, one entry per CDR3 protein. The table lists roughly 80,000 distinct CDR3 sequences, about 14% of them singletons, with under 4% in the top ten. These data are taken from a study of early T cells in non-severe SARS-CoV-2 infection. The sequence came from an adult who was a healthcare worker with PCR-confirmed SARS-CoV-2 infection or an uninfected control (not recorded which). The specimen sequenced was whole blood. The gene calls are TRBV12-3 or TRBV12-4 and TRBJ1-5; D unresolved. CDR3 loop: CASSLRAEQPQHF. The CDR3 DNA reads TGTGCCAGCAGTTTGCGGGCTGAACAGCCCCAGCATTTT.